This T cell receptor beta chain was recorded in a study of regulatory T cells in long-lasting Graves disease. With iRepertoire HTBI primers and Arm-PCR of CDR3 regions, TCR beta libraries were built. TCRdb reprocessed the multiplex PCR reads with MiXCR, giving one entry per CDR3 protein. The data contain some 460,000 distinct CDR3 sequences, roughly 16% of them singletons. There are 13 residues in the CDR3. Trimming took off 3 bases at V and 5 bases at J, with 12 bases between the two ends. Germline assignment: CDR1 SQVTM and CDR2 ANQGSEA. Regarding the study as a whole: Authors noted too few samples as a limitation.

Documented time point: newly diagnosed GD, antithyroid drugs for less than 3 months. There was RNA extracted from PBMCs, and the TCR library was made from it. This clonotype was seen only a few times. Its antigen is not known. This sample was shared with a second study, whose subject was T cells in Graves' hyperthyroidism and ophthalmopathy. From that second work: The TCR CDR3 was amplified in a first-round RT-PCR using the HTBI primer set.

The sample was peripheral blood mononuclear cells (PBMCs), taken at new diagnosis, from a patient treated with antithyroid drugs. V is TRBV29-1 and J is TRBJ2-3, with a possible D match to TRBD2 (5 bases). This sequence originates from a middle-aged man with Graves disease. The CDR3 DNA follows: TGCAGCGTTGAGGGCCCGGGATTAGATACGCAGTATTTT. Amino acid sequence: CSVEGPGLDTQYF.